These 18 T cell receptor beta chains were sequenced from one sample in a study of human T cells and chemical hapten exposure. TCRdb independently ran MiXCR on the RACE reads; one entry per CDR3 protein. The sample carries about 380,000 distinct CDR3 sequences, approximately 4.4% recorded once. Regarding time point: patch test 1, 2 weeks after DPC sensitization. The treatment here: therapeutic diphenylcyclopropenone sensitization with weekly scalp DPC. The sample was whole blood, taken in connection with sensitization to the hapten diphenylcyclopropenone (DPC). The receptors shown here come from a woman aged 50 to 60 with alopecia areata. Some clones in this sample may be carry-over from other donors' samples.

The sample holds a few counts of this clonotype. The CDR3 DNA follows: TGCAGTGCTCCTTTTTTGGATACGCAGTATTTT. Protein product: CSAPFLDTQYF. The rearrangement links TRBV20-1 to TRBJ2-3; D is unresolved. This CDR3 comprises 11 residues. CDR1 DFQATT and CDR2 SNEGSKA come from the germline V gene (reference sequence). V was clipped by 5 bases and J by 6 bases, with 9 bases between them.

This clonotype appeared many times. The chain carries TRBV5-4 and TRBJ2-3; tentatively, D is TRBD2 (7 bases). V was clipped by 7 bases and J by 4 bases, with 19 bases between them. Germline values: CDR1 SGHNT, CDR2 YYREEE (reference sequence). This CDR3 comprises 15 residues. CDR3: CASSPAGQGADTQYF. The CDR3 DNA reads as TGTGCCAGCTCCCCAGCGGGACAAGGCGCAGATACGCAGTATTTT.

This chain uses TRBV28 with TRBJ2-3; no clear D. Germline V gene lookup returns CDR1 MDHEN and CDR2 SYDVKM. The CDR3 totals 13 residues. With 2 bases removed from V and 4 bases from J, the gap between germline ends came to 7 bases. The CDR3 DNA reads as TGTGCCAGCAGTTTAACAAAGCCAGATACGCAGTATTTT. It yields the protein CASSLTKPDTQYF.

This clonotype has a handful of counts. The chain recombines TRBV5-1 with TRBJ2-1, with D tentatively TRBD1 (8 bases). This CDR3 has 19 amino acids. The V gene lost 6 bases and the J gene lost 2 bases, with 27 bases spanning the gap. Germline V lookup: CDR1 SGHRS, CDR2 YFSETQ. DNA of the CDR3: TGCGCCAGCAACCCACAGGGGGGAAGGACTAGTTTAGCCTACAATGAGCAGTTCTTC. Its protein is CASNPQGGRTSLAYNEQFF.

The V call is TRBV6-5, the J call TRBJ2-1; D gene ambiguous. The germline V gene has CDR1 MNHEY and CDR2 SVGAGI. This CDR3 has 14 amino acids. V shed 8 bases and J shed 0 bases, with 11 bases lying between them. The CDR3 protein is CASSPQSSYNEQFF. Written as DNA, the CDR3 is TGTGCCAGCTCCCCACAGAGCTCCTACAATGAGCAGTTCTTC.

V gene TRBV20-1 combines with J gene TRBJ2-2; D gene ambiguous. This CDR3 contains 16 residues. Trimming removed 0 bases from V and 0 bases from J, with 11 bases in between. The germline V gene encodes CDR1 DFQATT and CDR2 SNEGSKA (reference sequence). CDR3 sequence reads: CSARDIRAANTGELFF. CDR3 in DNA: TGCAGTGCTAGAGATATTCGGGCGGCGAACACCGGGGAGCTGTTTTTT.

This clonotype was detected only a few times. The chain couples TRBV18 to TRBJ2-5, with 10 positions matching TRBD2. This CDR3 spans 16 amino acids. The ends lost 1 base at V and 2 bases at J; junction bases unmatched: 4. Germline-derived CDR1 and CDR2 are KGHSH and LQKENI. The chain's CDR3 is CASSPQTSGFQETQYF. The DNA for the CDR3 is TGTGCCAGCTCACCACAGACTAGCGGGTTTCAAGAGACCCAGTACTTC.

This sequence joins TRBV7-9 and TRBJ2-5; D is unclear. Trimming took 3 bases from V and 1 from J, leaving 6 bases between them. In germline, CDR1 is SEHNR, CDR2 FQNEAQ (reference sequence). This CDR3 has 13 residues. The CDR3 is CASSFSIQETQYF. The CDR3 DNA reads TGTGCCAGCAGCTTTTCAATCCAAGAGACCCAGTACTTC.

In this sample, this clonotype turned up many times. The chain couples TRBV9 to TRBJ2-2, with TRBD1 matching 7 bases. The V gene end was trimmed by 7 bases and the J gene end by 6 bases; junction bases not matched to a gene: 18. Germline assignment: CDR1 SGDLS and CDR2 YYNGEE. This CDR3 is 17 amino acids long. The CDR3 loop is CASGGRLIGGGPGELFF. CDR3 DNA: TGTGCCAGCGGAGGTAGATTGATAGGGGGCGGCCCCGGGGAGCTGTTTTTT.

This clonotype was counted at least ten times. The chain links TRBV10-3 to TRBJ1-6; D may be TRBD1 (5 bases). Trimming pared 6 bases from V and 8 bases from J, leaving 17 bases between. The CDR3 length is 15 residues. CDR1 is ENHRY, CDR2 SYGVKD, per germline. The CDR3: CAIRSPGSRYSPLHF. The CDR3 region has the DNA TGTGCCATCAGGTCGCCAGGGTCCCGCTATTCACCCCTCCACTTT.

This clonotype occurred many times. The CDR3 DNA follows: TGTGCCAGCAGCTTCAGGGTTCTAGCGGGAGTTAGCACAGATACGCAGTATTTT. Protein: CASSFRVLAGVSTDTQYF. V is TRBV7-2 and J is TRBJ2-3, with 10 bases that match TRBD2. Trimming took 3 bases from V and 0 from J; bases not matched to a gene: 9. The CDR3 runs 18 residues. CDR1 is SGHTA, CDR2 FQGNSA, per germline.

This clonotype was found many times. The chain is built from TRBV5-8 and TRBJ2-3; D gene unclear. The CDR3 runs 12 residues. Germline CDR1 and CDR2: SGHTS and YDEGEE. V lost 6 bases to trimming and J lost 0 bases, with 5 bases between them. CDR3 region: CASIYSTDTQYF. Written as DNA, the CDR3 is TGTGCCAGCATTTACAGCACAGATACGCAGTATTTT.

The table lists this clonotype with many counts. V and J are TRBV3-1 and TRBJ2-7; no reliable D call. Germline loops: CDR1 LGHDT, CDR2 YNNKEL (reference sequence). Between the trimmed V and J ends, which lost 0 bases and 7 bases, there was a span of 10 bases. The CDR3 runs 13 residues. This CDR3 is CASSQDPAREQYF. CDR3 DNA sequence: TGTGCCAGCAGCCAAGATCCGGCGCGGGAGCAGTACTTC.

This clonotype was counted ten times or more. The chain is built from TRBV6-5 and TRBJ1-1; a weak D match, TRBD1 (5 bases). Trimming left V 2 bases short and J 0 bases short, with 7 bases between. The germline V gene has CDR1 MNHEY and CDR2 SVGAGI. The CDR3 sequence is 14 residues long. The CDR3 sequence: CASSYQGVNTEAFF. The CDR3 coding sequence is TGTGCCAGCAGTTACCAGGGCGTGAACACTGAAGCTTTCTTT.

The CDR3 DNA follows: TGTGCCAGCTCACCCTTGGCGGCGAGACAGGGAACAGATACGCAGTATTTT. Translating gives CASSPLAARQGTDTQYF. The chain carries TRBV18 and TRBJ2-3; 7 positions agree with TRBD1. The V and J ends lost 3 bases and 3 bases, in that order; junction bases with no gene match: 12. Germline loops: CDR1 KGHSH, CDR2 LQKENI. This CDR3 has 17 residues.

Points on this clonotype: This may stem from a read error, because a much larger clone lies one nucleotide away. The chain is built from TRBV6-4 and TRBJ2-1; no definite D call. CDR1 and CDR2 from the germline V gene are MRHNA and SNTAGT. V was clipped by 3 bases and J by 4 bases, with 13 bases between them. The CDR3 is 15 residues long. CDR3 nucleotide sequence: TGTGCCAGCAGTGAAGGGCCATCAATTTACAATGAGCAGTTCTTC. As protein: CASSEGPSIYNEQFF.

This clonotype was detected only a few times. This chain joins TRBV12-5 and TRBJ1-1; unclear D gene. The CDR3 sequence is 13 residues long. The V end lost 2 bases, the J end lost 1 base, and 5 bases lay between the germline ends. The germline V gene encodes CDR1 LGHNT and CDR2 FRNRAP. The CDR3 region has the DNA TGTGCTAGTGGTTTGATGTCGAACACTGAAGCTTTCTTT. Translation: CASGLMSNTEAFF.

This chain's CDR3 is CASSSLALSYNEQFF. The CDR3 nucleotides are TGTGCCAGCAGCTCACTCGCCCTCTCCTACAATGAGCAGTTCTTC. The chain uses TRBV5-4 and TRBJ2-1; D unresolved. The V gene's germline CDR1 is SGHNT and CDR2 YYREEE (reference sequence). V lost 3 bases to trimming and J lost 0 bases, with 10 bases between them. This CDR3 is built from 15 residues.